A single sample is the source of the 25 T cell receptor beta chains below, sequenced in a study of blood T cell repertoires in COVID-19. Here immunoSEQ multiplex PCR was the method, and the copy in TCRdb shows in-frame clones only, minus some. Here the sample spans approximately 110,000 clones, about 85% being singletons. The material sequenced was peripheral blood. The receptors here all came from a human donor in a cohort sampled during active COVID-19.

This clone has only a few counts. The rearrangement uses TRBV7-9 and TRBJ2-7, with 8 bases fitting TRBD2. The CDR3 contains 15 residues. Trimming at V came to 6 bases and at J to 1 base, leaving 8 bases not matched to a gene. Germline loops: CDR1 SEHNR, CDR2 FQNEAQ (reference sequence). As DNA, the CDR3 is TGTGCCAGCAGTCCCGGGAGGGGCTTATCCTACGAGCAGTACTTC. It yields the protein CASSPGRGLSYEQYF.

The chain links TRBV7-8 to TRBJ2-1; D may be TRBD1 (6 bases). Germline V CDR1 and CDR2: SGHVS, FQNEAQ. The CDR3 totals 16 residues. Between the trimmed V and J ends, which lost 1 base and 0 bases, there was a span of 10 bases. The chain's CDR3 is CASSLEGVSSYNEQFF. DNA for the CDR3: TGTGCCAGCAGCTTAGAGGGGGTAAGCTCCTACAATGAGCAGTTCTTC.

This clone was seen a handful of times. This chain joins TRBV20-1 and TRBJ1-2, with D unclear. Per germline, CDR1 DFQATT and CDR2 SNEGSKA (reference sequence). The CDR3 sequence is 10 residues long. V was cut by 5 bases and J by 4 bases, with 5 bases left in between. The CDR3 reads CSARVYGYTF. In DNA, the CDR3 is TGCAGTGCTCGGGTCTATGGCTACACCTTC.

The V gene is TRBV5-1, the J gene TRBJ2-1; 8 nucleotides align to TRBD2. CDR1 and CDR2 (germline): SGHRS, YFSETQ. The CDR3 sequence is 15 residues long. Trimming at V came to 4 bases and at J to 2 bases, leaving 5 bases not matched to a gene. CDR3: CASSPSGSPYNEQFF. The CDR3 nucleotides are TGCGCCAGCAGCCCGAGCGGGAGCCCCTACAATGAGCAGTTCTTC.

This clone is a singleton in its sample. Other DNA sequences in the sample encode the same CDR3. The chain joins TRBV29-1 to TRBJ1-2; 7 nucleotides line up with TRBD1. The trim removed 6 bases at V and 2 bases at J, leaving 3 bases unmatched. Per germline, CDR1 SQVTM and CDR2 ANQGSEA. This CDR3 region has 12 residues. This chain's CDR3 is CSVGQANYGYTF. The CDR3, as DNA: TGCAGCGTAGGACAGGCCAACTATGGCTACACCTTC.

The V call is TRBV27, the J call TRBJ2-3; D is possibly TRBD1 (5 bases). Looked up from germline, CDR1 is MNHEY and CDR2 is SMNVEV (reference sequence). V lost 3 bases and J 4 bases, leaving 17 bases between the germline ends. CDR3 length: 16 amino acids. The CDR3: CASSFLPVGLADTQYF. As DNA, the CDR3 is TGTGCCAGCAGTTTCCTGCCCGTGGGGCTAGCAGATACGCAGTATTTT.

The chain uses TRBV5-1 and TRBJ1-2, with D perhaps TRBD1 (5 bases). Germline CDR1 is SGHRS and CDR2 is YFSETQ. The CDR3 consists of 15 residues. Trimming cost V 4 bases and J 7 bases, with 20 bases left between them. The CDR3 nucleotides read TGCGCCAGCAGCCTTGGGGGGACCAAGTTGGCTGGCTACACCTTC. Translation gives CASSLGGTKLAGYTF.

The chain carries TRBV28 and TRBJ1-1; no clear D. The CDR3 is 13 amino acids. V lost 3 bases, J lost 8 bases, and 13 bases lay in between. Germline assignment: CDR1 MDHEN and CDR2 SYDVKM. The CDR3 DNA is TGTGCCAGCAGTTTGGGCGGGGTACGGGAAGCTTTCTTT. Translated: CASSLGGVREAFF.

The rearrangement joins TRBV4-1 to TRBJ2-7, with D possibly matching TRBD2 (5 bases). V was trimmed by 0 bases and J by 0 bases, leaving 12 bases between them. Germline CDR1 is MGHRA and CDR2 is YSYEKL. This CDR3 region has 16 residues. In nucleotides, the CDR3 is TGCGCCAGCAGCCAAGATACGGACGCGGGCTCCTACGAGCAGTACTTC. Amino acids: CASSQDTDAGSYEQYF.

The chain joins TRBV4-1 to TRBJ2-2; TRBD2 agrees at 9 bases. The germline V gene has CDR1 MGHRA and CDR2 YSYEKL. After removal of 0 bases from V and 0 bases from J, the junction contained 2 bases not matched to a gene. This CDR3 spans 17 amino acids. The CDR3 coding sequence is TGCGCCAGCAGCCAAGAAGTAGCGGGAGCGAACACCGGGGAGCTGTTTTTT. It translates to CASSQEVAGANTGELFF.

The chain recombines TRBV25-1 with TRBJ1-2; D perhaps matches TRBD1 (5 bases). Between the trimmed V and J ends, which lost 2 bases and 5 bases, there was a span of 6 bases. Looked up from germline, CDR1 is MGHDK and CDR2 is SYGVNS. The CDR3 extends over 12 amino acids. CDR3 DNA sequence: TGTGCCAGCAGTGAAGGGGGGTATGGCTACACCTTC. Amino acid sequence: CASSEGGYGYTF.

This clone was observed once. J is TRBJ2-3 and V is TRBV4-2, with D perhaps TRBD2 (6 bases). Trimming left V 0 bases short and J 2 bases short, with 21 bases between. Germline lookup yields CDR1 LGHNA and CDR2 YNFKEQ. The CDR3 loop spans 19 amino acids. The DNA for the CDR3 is TGTGCCAGCAGCCAAGATGGGAGGCCGGTCGGGGTAGACACAGATACGCAGTATTTT. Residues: CASSQDGRPVGVDTDTQYF.

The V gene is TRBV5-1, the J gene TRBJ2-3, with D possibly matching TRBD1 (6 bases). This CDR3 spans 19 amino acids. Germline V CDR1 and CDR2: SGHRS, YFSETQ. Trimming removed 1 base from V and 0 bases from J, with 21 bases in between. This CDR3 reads CASSLFTLTGGASTDTQYF. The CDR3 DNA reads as TGCGCCAGCAGCTTGTTTACCCTGACAGGCGGTGCTAGCACAGATACGCAGTATTTT.

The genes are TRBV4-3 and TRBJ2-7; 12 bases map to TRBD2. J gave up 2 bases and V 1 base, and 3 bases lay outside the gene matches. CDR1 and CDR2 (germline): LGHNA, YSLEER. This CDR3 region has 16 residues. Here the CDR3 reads CASSQALAGGPYEQYF. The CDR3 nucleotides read TGCGCCAGCAGCCAAGCTCTAGCGGGGGGGCCCTACGAGCAGTACTTC.

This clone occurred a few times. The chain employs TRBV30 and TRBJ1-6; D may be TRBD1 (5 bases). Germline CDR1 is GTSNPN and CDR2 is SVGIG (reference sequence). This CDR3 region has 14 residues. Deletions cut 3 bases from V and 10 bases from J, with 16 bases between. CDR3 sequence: CAWSYRDRNSPLHF. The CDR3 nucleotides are TGTGCCTGGAGCTATCGTGACAGAAACTCACCCCTCCACTTT.

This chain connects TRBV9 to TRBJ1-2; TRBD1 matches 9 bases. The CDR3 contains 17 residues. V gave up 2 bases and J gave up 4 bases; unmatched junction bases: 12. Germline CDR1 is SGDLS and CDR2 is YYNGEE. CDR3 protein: CASSVEKQGAGLYGYTF. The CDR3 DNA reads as TGTGCCAGCAGCGTTGAAAAACAGGGGGCCGGACTCTATGGCTACACCTTC.

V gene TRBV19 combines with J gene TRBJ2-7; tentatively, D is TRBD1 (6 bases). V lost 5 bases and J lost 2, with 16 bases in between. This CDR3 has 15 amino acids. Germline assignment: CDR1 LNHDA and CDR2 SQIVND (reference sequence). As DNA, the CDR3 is TGTGCCAGTAGTTCGATCAGGGGATCAACCTACGAGCAGTACTTC. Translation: CASSSIRGSTYEQYF.

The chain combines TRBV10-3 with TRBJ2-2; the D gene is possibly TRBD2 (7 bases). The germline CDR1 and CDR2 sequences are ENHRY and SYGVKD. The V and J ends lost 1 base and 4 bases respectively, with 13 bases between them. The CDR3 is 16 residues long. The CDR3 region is CAISELGGPSTGELFF. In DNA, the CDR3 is TGTGCCATCAGTGAGTTGGGGGGGCCGAGCACCGGGGAGCTGTTTTTT.

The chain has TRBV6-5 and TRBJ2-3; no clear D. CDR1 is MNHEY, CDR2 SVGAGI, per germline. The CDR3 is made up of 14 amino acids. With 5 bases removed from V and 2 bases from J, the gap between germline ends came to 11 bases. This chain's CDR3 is CASSRLLDTDTQYF. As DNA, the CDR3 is TGTGCCAGCAGTAGACTCCTCGACACAGATACGCAGTATTTT.

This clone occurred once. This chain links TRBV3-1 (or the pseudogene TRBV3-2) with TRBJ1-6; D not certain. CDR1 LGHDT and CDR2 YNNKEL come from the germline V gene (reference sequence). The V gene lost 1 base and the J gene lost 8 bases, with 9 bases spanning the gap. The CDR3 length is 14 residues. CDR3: CASSQGLNHSPLHF. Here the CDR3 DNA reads TGTGCCAGCAGCCAAGGACTTAACCATTCACCCCTCCACTTT.

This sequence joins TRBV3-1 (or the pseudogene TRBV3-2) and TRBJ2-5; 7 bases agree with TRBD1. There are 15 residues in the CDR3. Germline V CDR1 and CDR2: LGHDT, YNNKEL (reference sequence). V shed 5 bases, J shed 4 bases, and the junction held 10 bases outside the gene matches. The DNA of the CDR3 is TGTGCCAGCAGCGGGACCGGGACAGACACAGAGACCCAGTACTTC. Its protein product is CASSGTGTDTETQYF.

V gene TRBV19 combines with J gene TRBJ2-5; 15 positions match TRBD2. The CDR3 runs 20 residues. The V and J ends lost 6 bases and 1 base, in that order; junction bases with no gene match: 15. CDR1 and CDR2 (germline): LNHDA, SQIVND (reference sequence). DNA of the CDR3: TGTGCCAGTAGGTTAAACTCGGGACTAGCGGGAGGACCTCTCCAAGAGACCCAGTACTTC. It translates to CASRLNSGLAGGPLQETQYF.

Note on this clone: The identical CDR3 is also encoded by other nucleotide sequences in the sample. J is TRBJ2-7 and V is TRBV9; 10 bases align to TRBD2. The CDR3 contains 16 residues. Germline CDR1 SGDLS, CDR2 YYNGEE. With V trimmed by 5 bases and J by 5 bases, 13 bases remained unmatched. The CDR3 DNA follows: TGTGCCAGCAGTCCCTCCGTACTAGCGGGACTCGACGAGCAGTACTTC. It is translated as CASSPSVLAGLDEQYF.

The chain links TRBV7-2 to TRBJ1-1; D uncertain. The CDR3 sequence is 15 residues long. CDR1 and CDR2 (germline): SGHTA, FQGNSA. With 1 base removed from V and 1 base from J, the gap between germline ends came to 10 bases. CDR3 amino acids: CASSLDGVSNTEAFF. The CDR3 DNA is TGTGCCAGCAGCTTAGATGGAGTTTCGAACACTGAAGCTTTCTTT.

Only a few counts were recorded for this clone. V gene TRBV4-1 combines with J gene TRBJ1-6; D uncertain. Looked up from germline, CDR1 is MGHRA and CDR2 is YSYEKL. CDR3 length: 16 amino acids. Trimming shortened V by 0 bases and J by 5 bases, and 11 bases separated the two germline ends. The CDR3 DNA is TGCGCCAGCAGCCAAGATCAAATAGCCCATAATTCACCCCTCCACTTT. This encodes CASSQDQIAHNSPLHF.